This entry lists 5 T cell receptor beta chains sequenced from one sample in a study of cytomegalovirus exposure and HLA in healthy donors. In the PCR, 60 Vbeta and 13 Jbeta primers were used. Profiled with immunoSEQ multiplex PCR; TCRdb holds only in-frame clones, not every one. The sample yields roughly 67,000 clones, roughly 80% seen once. Input material: PBMCs. All receptors come from a woman under 40 in good health and CMV-seronegative.

The chain employs TRBV5-1 and TRBJ2-7; 11 positions match TRBD2. V was clipped by 2 bases and J by 6 bases; unmatched bases: 13. This CDR3 has 17 residues. Germline loops: CDR1 SGHRS, CDR2 YFSETQ. This CDR3 is CASSFLAGGLSSSEQYF. DNA of the CDR3: TGCGCCAGCAGCTTCTTAGCGGGGGGGCTCAGCTCATCCGAGCAGTACTTC.

This rearrangement joins TRBV7-9 to TRBJ1-3; no firm D call. The CDR3 has 14 amino acids. Trimming stripped 5 bases from V and 0 bases from J, with 8 bases between. Looked up from germline, CDR1 is SEHNR and CDR2 is FQNEAQ (reference sequence). The CDR3 bases are TGTGCCAGCAGCCCTCCGGGCTCTGGAAACACCATATATTTT. This encodes CASSPPGSGNTIYF.

The chain combines TRBV11-3 with TRBJ1-6; the D is unclear. This CDR3 region has 14 residues. Per germline, CDR1 SGHNT and CDR2 YENEEA. V was shortened by 8 bases and J by 0 bases, with 8 bases between the two germline ends. The CDR3 DNA sequence: TGTGCCAGCTCTTCTAGCTCCTATAATTCACCCCTCCACTTT. Translating it yields CASSSSSYNSPLHF.

The rearrangement uses TRBV14 and TRBJ1-1, with a weak D call TRBD1 (5 bases). This CDR3 has 14 amino acids. CDR1 is SGHDN and CDR2 is FVKESK in the germline V gene. V was trimmed by 3 bases and J by 3 bases, leaving 11 bases between them. CDR3: CASSQAGVYTEAFF. In DNA, the CDR3 is TGTGCCAGCAGCCAGGCGGGGGTGTACACTGAAGCTTTCTTT.

The CDR3 region is CASRDRGQFGYTF. CDR3 DNA: TGTGCCAGCAGGGACAGGGGGCAATTTGGCTACACCTTC. This chain uses TRBV25-1 with TRBJ1-2; 11 bases agree with TRBD1. V shed 6 bases and J 7 bases; nucleotides not matched to a gene: 4. The CDR3 contains 13 residues. The germline V gene encodes CDR1 MGHDK and CDR2 SYGVNS.